This T cell receptor beta chain was sequenced for a study of blood T cells in healthy people across ages. Study-wide results and limits: Naive CD4+ cells and diversity were both higher in long-lived donors than in aged donors.

This clonotype was seen only a few times. Its antigen is currently unknown. A second about 7 to 12 cycle PCR used barcoded and J-beta primers. There were at least 3 million CDR3-containing paired-end reads obtained from each sample. TCRdb reprocessed the 5' RACE reads via MiXCR and lists one record per CDR3 protein. This table has over 1,300,000 distinct CDR3 sequences, approximately 60% appearing once. The receptor's source is a man aged 18 to 29 in good health. Sequenced sample: blood.

CDR3 amino acids: CASSLLADYSYEQYF. As DNA, the CDR3 is TGTGCCAGCAGCTTATTAGCGGACTACTCCTACGAGCAGTACTTC. The chain is built from TRBV7-2 and TRBJ2-7; D might be TRBD2 (6 bases). Trimming pared 2 bases from V and 0 bases from J, leaving 11 bases between. Germline CDR1 and CDR2: SGHTA and FQGNSA. This CDR3 has 15 amino acids.